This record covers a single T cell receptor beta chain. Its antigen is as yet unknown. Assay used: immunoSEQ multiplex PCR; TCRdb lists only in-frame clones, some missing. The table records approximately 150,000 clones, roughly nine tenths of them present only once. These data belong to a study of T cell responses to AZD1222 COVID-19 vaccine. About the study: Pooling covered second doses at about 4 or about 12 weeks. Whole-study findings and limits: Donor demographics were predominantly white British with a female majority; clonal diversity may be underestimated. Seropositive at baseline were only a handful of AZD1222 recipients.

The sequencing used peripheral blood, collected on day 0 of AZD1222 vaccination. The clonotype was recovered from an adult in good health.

In DNA form, the CDR3 reads TGTGCCAGCAGTTGGACTAGCGGGGGGATAACAGATACGCAGTATTTT. It translates to CASSWTSGGITDTQYF. The rearrangement links TRBV28 to TRBJ2-3, with TRBD2 matching 14 bases. The CDR3 consists of 16 residues. V was pared by 4 bases and J by 3 bases, with 3 bases of the junction left unmatched. Per the germline V gene, CDR1 is MDHEN and CDR2 is SYDVKM.